What follows is one T cell receptor beta chain and its context. TCRdb's table, derived via immunoSEQ multiplex PCR, lists solely in-frame clones and lacks some. The table records fewer than 95,000 clones, around 86% of them present only once. CDR1 and CDR2 (germline): SGHVS, FQNEAQ. The V gene lost 1 base and the J gene lost 2 bases, with 14 bases spanning the gap. The CDR3 consists of 16 residues. The sample comes from a study of control samples from healthy donors and cancer patients. V and J are TRBV7-8 and TRBJ1-1; tentative D call: TRBD1 (5 bases). The sample consisted of blood. The TCR sequence derives from a woman in her forties or fifties in good health. This CDR3 is CASSLGWQGLNTEAFF. The CDR3 coding sequence is TGTGCCAGCAGCTTAGGTTGGCAGGGACTCAACACTGAAGCTTTCTTT.